One and the same sample provided the 8 T cell receptor beta chains below, sequenced in a study of Ad26.COV2.S vaccination and SARS-CoV-2 variants. Clones were sequenced by immunoSEQ multiplex PCR, and TCRdb holds only the in-frame ones, with some missing. The sample includes about 100,000 clones, around three quarters of them seen just once. Sequencing was performed on peripheral blood, taken after recovery from COVID-19. All receptors derive from a human donor who had recovered from COVID-19.

CDR3 in amino acids: CARREGWGDDEQFF. The CDR3 bases are TGTGCCCGCCGCGAGGGGTGGGGGGACGATGAGCAGTTCTTC. The genes are TRBV9 and TRBJ2-1, with a tentative D call TRBD2 (6 bases). CDR3 length: 14 residues. CDR1 is SGDLS and CDR2 is YYNGEE in the germline V gene. Deletions cut 10 bases from V and 8 bases from J, with 22 bases between. Complete variable domain (other parts from reference TRBV9 and TRBJ2-1): DSGVTQTPKHLITATGQRVTLRCSPRSGDLSVYWYQQSLDQGLQFLIQYYNGEERAKGNILERFSAQQFPDLHSELNLSSLELGDSALYFCARREGWGDDEQFFGPGTRLTVL.

The chain is built from TRBV19 and TRBJ1-2, with 10 bases lining up with TRBD1. This CDR3 has 14 amino acids. The V gene end was trimmed by 1 base and the J gene end by 9 bases; junction bases not matched to a gene: 5. In germline, CDR1 is LNHDA, CDR2 SQIVND (reference sequence). The CDR3 sequence is CASSIVDRGNSYTF. The CDR3 bases are TGTGCCAGTAGTATAGTGGACAGGGGGAATAGCTACACCTTC. Complete variable domain (other parts from reference TRBV19 and TRBJ1-2): DGGITQSPKYLFRKEGQNVTLSCEQNLNHDAMYWYRQDPGQGLRLIYYSQIVNDFQKGDIAEGYSVSREKKESFPLTVTSAQKNPTAFYLCASSIVDRGNSYTFGSGTRLTVV.

This clone was recorded only once. CDR3 sequence (DNA): TGTGCCAGCACCGATTCCGGGACAGGGGGAAACACCATATATTTT. As protein: CASTDSGTGGNTIYF. The chain is built from TRBV6-5 and TRBJ1-3; TRBD1 matches at 9 bases. Germline CDR1 and CDR2: MNHEY and SVGAGI. The CDR3 is made up of 15 amino acids. J was trimmed by 4 bases and V by 7 bases; bases with no gene match: 8.

J is TRBJ2-1 and V is TRBV4-3, with TRBD1 identical over 7 bases. The CDR3 is 16 residues long. Trimming removed 0 bases from V and 5 bases from J; junction bases left unmatched: 7. Germline V gene lookup returns CDR1 LGHNA and CDR2 YSLEER. CDR3 nucleotide sequence: TGCGCCAGCAGCCAAGACTACAGGGGAATGGACAATGAGCAGTTCTTC. It encodes CASSQDYRGMDNEQFF.

The V gene is TRBV5-1, the J gene TRBJ2-5, with a possible D match to TRBD1 (6 bases). The CDR3 is 15 amino acids. V was shortened by 0 bases and J by 7 bases, with 16 bases between the two germline ends. In germline, CDR1 is SGHRS, CDR2 YFSETQ. The CDR3 DNA follows: TGCGCCAGCAGCTTGGTGCAGGGGTATGAGGGGACCCAGTACTTC. Translation: CASSLVQGYEGTQYF.

This chain connects TRBV9 to TRBJ2-7; 15 bases fit TRBD2. Germline V CDR1 and CDR2: SGDLS, YYNGEE. The CDR3 totals 14 residues. V trimming: 4 bases; J trimming: 12 bases; junction bases outside the gene matches: 8. In nucleotides, the CDR3 is TGTGCCAGCAGCTCTGGACTAGCGGGGGGGTTTCTGTACTTC. Translation gives CASSSGLAGGFLYF.

The chain carries TRBV19 and TRBJ2-1; no firm D call. The CDR3 runs to 14 residues. Per germline, CDR1 LNHDA and CDR2 SQIVND (reference sequence). V lost 7 bases and J 2 bases, leaving 12 bases between the germline ends. CDR3 in amino acids: CASKLSSTYNEQFF. The CDR3 DNA reads TGTGCCAGTAAATTGAGCAGTACCTACAATGAGCAGTTCTTC.

This rearrangement joins TRBV28 to TRBJ2-1; 9 positions match TRBD1. CDR1 MDHEN and CDR2 SYDVKM come from the germline V gene. The CDR3 sequence is 18 residues long. The V and J ends lost 5 bases and 1 base, in that order; junction bases with no gene match: 12. CDR3 region: CASSLNAYGTGSYNEQFF. The DNA for the CDR3 is TGTGCCAGCAGTCTGAACGCATACGGGACAGGGTCCTACAATGAGCAGTTCTTC.